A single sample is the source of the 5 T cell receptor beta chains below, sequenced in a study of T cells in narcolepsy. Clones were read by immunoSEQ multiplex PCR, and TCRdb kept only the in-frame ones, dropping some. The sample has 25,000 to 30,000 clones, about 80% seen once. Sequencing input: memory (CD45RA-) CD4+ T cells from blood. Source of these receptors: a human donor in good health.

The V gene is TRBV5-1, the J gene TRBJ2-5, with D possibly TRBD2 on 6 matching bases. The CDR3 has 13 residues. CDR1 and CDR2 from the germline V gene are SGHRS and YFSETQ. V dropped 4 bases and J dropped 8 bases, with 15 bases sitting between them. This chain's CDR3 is CASSTNGGTTQYF. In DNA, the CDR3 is TGCGCCAGCAGCACCAATGGTGGGACTACCCAGTACTTC.

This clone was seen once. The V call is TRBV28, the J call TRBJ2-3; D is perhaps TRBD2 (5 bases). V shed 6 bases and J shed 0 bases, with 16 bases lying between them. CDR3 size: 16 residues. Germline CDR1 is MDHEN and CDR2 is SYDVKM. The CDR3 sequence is CASRDWARLSTDTQYF. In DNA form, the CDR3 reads TGTGCCAGCAGGGACTGGGCCCGCCTAAGCACAGATACGCAGTATTTT.

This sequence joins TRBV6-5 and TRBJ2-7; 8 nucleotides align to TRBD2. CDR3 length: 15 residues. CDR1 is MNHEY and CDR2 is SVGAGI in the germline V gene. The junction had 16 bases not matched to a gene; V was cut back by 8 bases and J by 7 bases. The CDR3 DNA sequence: TGTGCCAGCGTGGGGGTGTACGCGGGAGGAGAAGAGCAGTACTTC. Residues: CASVGVYAGGEEQYF.

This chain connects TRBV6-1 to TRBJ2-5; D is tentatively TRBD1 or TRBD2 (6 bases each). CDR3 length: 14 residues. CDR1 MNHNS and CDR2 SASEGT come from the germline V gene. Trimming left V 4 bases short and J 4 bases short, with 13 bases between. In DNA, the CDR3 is TGTGCCAGCAGTGCCCCCGGGGGCGGAGAGACCCAGTACTTC. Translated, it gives CASSAPGGGETQYF.

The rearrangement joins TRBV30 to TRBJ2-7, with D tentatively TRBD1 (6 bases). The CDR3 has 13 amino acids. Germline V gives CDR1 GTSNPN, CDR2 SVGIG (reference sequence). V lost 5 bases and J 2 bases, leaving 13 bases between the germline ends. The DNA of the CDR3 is TGTGCCTGGCGGACAGCCTTCACCTACGAGCAGTACTTC. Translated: CAWRTAFTYEQYF.